This TCR beta chain was recovered during a study of OX40 agonist ivuxolimab in advanced cancers. For the study at large: As their treatment, patients were administered ivuxolimab, an agonistic anti-OX40 (CD134) antibody.

Study outcomes and limitations: Dosing at 0.1 to 3.0 mg/kg was accompanied by clonal expansion of CD4+ and CD8+ blood T cells by week 6. Normalized T-cell clonal expansion was also low in some nonresponders.

This CDR3 contains 17 residues. Germline-derived CDR1 and CDR2 are SNHLY and FYNNEI. Deletions cut 2 bases from V and 2 bases from J, with 18 bases between. Individuals having autoimmune disease history or systemic immunosuppression were not enrolled. Sequencing was performed with immunoSEQ multiplex PCR; in TCRdb, only in-frame clones are kept and a portion is missing. This sample has 31,000 or so clones; 81% occur once, and the top ten carry about a fifth. To note about this clone: The target antigen is unknown.

The TCR was taken from an adult with an advanced solid tumor such as melanoma, head and neck, liver or kidney cancer. Sequencing used CD4+ or CD8+ T cells sorted from blood, obtained in a trial of the OX40 agonist ivuxolimab. The chain has TRBV2 and TRBJ1-2, with D possibly being TRBD1 (6 bases). The CDR3: CASSELGDLGQNYGYTF. The CDR3 region has the DNA TGTGCCAGCAGTGAATTGGGGGATTTAGGACAGAACTATGGCTACACCTTC.